Reported below is one TCR beta chain. Its antigen is not yet known. Qualities for individual bases were not recorded, and no much larger clone is one base off. Its CDR3 holds 15 amino acids, cysteine through phenylalanine. Of the read, only the CDR3 DNA is kept; its 45 bases are in frame from base 1. The germline V gene sets CDR1 to LGHNA and CDR2 to YSLEER. V and J are truncated by 0 bases and 1 base respectively, leaving an intervening sequence of 7 bases. This sample is part of a study of cytomegalovirus exposure and HLA in healthy donors (dated by TCRdb to the late 2010s). With respect to the entire study: In an earlier analysis of 450 to 750 of the donors, about 260 Gb of sequence data and 117 million unique TCR beta sequences from approximately 180 million T cells were reported. A later analysis re-examined previously published TCR beta repertoires from just over 650 donors and added high-resolution HLA genotyping to investigate patterns of TCR occurrence. Among some 410 genotyped donors of the cohort, an average of approximately 230,000 unique TCR beta nucleotide sequences were sequenced per donor, roughly 18% of them non-productive. An earlier analysis of 587 of the donors used high-throughput TCR beta sequencing to judge whether each TCR beta V gene segment behaved as functional or pseudogenic. Roughly five DR-DQ haplotypes were treated as single units for association and clustering because of strong linkage in the cohort. To predict cytomegalovirus infection status, the study brought together high-throughput TCR immunosequencing, statistical association of individual TCRs with disease status, and machine learning. In addition to the first cohort of around 670 subjects, a separate validation cohort of 120 different subjects was used. All discovery cohort repertoires had been generated on a single sequencing platform. Of the roughly 410 genotyped donors, roughly 76% were placed in the genetic ancestry cluster associated with self-reported Caucasian donors. Roughly 300 gigabases of sequencing data and approximately 85 million unique TCR sequences were included in an early release covering over 600 HLA-typed donors. Donor age, sex, ethnicity and CMV serostatus were compiled alongside the repertoire data. HLA typing covered class I and class II loci at four-digit resolution. In the later analysis, no new phenotypic data were used to find candidate immune exposures; instead, reliance was placed on TCR beta sequences and their occurrence across donors. A later genetic analysis used genome-wide SNP genotypes for about three fifths of the 666 donors, treating that subset as a discovery cohort. The study was designed to test whether signatures of past pathogen exposure could be identified by cataloging public T cell receptors. The study profiled the T cell repertoires of 666 subjects by immunosequencing and related them to cytomegalovirus serostatus. The number of typed donors differed by locus: about 620-640 for A, B, C, DRB1 and DQB1; some 500 for DQA1; approximately 610 for DPA1; and around 470 for DPB1. Findings and caveats that apply to the study as a whole: Sequencing depth was assumed to be roughly uniform across donors in the presence/absence analyses, though that assumption may not hold. An earlier analysis of around 540 of the donors showed that most TCR beta V segments appeared in productive rearrangements either about 87% or about 30% of the time, which broadly matched IMGT annotations. Correlated functional status among segregating V segments might be attributable to linkage disequilibrium, but an unknown experimental factor could not be ruled out. Because HLA typing was missing for some donors at each locus, association tests included only the typed subset. The classifier was reported to diagnose cytomegalovirus status with high specificity and sensitivity in both the original cohort and the validation cohort. A cluster of highly shared sequence variants was judged likely to represent a technical artifact of the sequencing pipeline. Over 15 rarely observed V segments, including chromosome 9 orphons, were excluded from the earlier analysis of approximately 600 of the donors because counts were too low. Across donors, most TCR sequences were observed very rarely, whereas some public TCRs were present in many individuals. An association between a missense DCLRE1C variant and V-gene and J-gene trimming of TCR beta chains was found in a later genetic analysis and replicated in an independent cohort. Only TCR beta chains were sequenced in this cohort, and the absence of alpha or paired-chain data limited detectable features. Because the 87-base-pair reads could not distinguish some IMGT-functional V segments, including TRBV6-2 and TRBV6-3, those segments were excluded. According to a later analysis, parvovirus B19, influenza, CMV and Epstein-Barr virus appeared linked to several top co-occurrence clusters. A few of the identified cytomegalovirus-associated TCR beta chains were confirmed in vitro to be specific for cytomegalovirus antigens. Compared with the 666-donor mean, donors in an Asian-associated ancestry cluster had fewer N-insertions in productive TCRs, according to a later genetic analysis. The only immune exposure information available for the cohort was CMV serostatus. In a later analysis, most CMV-associated TCR beta chains were found to appear HLA-restricted, with HLA associations seemingly driven largely by CMV exposure. The authors suggested that the approach could potentially be extended to other disease states and immunological phenotypes. A later analysis found that TCR association rates varied across HLA loci, with DRB1 alleles showing the most associated TCRs and HLA-C alleles the fewest. The study gave a list of 150 to 200 TCR beta chains associated with cytomegalovirus. A later analysis found that HLA-associated TCR beta chains were more clonally expanded and had lower generation probabilities than equally common non-associated chains. A further reported finding was that TCR beta sequences accurately predicted the HLA-A and HLA-B alleles for most subjects in the first cohort. When HLA alleles, especially DR and DQ, strongly co-occurred, attributing TCR associations to individual alleles was difficult. At a false discovery rate of 0.05, a later analysis linked about 16,000 TCR beta sequences to specific HLA alleles.

Receptor libraries were prepared by the immunoSEQ multiplex PCR assay. The multiplex PCR relied on a mix of 60 forward primers for TCR Vbeta segments and 13 reverse primers for TCR Jbeta segments. The CDR3 region of rearranged TCR beta genes was amplified from genomic DNA with a multiplex PCR assay. On the Illumina HiSeq System, the amplified TCR beta libraries were sequenced as 87-base-pair reads. The paper's processing steps were these. A later analysis tallied around 87 million unique TCR beta chains across the 640 or so repertoires, and some 10 million of those chains were shared by two or more donors. A nearest-neighbor algorithm error-corrected the raw reads and collapsed the reads into unique sequences, merging closely related sequences to remove PCR and sequencing errors. CDR3 sequences were aligned to IMGT reference sequences to assign V, D and J gene segments. For a sequence to be retained, a match of at least six nucleotides was required to both a V gene segment and a J gene segment. Rearrangements were classified as productive when the CDR3 lacked stop codons and remained in frame with V and J, and all other rearrangements were classified as non-productive. Following IMGT convention, CDR3 was defined as the stretch from the second conserved V-encoded cysteine up to the conserved J-encoded phenylalanine. Sequences without an unambiguous match to a single V gene segment were excluded from the earlier analysis of approximately 600 of the donors. In an earlier analysis of 587 of the donors, V segments were called functional above 56.7% productive rearrangements and were called segregating when the between-donor standard deviation exceeded 5%. To diagnose cytomegalovirus status from the catalog of TCR beta chain sequences, a statistical classification framework was built. A later analysis assigned V and J genes by comparing TCR nucleotide sequences with IMGT/GENE-DB human TR gene sequences. Using the TCRdist pipeline, a later analysis assigned CDR3 sequences along with most-parsimonious VDJ recombination scenarios. A later analysis defined each TCR beta chain by its CDR3 amino acid sequence plus V-gene family, and excluded reads lacking a unique V-gene family. As a way to deal with suspected cross-contamination and a sequencing artifact, a later analysis dropped nearly 600 nucleotide sequences that were highly shared and had low generation probability. In a later analysis, a clonal expansion index was calculated for each public chain from normalized within-repertoire ranks of inferred template counts. Generation probabilities in a later analysis came from a VDJ recombination model fitted to out-of-frame rearrangements, and those results were checked against IGoR. In a later analysis, hypergeometric tests were used to score TCR-TCR, TCR-HLA and TCR-CMV co-occurrence, with a repertoire-size bias correction applied to TCR pairs. False discovery rates were estimated in a later analysis by permuting HLA or CMV assignments 20 times. In a later analysis, co-occurring TCRs were grouped using DBSCAN, with TCRdist sequence similarity added in when clustering inside HLA-allele-positive subsets. Repertoires with fewer than 30,000 or more than 120,000 public chains were left out of co-occurrence clustering, as were about 5 repertoires with anomalous nucleotide sharing. Not all clones reach the TCRdb copy of this immuneACCESS table, which keeps in-frame sequences only. Checked studies attribute under half of the gap to unresolved V genes and leave the rest unexplained. V, J and clone size derive from that table, while D and trimming were established from the DNA sequence. The sample table lists 100,000 to 150,000 clones, 55% to 80% of them with a count of one. 2.4% of the sample is taken by the ten largest.

The cohort comprised around 700 healthy bone marrow donors. At the time of sampling, every cohort member was nominally healthy, though immune exposures that went unrecorded were likely present. The donor tested CMV seronegative, placing the donor among the roughly 350 seronegative members of the cohort. A peripheral blood sample was provided by each donor, and peripheral blood mononuclear cells were used for TCR beta sequencing. Genomic DNA extraction from the blood cell samples was performed with the Qiagen DNeasy Blood Extraction Kit. The clonotype was recovered from a middle-aged woman in good health and CMV-seronegative. The chain joins TRBV4-3 to TRBJ2-1, with the D gene too uncertain to name. Material for sequencing was PBMCs. The nucleotide sequence is TGCGCCAGCAGCCAAGACACAGCTTCCTACAATGAGCAGTTCTTC. This is translated as CASSQDTASYNEQFF.